A selection of T cell receptor beta chains follows, all from one sample in a study of monozygotic twins with inflammatory bowel disease. TCRdb re-analyzed the 5' RACE reads; it lists each CDR3 protein once, without DNA. The sample totals approximately 140,000 distinct CDR3 sequences. Sequencing was carried out using blood. These receptors were taken from a human donor with ulcerative colitis or Crohn's disease, or a healthy co-twin of an affected twin (not recorded which). The CDR3 runs from the conserved cysteine through the conserved F or W.

j_call v_call cdr3_aa
TRBJ2-5 TRBV2 CASLLSATGGRGSPQYF
TRBJ2-2 TRBV5-1 CASSSWPRPRLNTGELFF
TRBJ2-3 TRBV27 CASSLGRGVDTQYF
TRBJ2-3 TRBV5-1 CASSLDPGPYTDTQYF
TRBJ2-7 TRBV6-1 CASSPNGDRTYEQYF
TRBJ2-5 TRBV6-1 CASSGGETQYF
TRBJ2-7 TRBV5-1 CASSLDGGASYEQYF
TRBJ1-3 TRBV5-1 CASSSGTGLGNTIYF
TRBJ2-7 TRBV5-1 CASSSGTAYEQYF
TRBJ2-7 TRBV7-9 CASSFQVEGYEQYF
TRBJ2-3 TRBV7-2 CASSLVTGGPADTQYF
TRBJ1-2 TRBV12-3/TRBV12-4 CASSTTGQGARSF
TRBJ2-1 TRBV3-1 CASSRSDSGGANEQFF
TRBJ2-1 TRBV20-1 CSAGGGQGYNEQFF
TRBJ2-1 TRBV4-3 CASSQAGAGNEQFF
TRBJ2-3 TRBV20-1 CSAQTSGGGASTDTQYF
TRBJ2-7 TRBV20-1 CSASVNWVRNSYEQYF
TRBJ2-5 TRBV5-1 CASSLALQVHQETQYF
TRBJ1-6 TRBV12-3/TRBV12-4 CASSLRGPGQRGAYNSPLHF
TRBJ2-5 TRBV2 CASSGEDLQETQYF
TRBJ2-1 TRBV11-3 CASSFTSGGFYNEQFF
TRBJ1-1 TRBV12-3/TRBV12-4 CASSPQGEIGTEAFF
TRBJ2-7 TRBV5-1 CASSNPSTGAYEQYF
TRBJ2-7 TRBV18 CASSQNRGQTYEQYF
TRBJ2-1 TRBV5-1 CASSLNRAHEQFF
TRBJ1-5 TRBV12-3/TRBV12-4 CASSPLPGQGTNQPQHF
TRBJ1-4 TRBV9 CASSVSGTGNEKLFF
TRBJ2-3 TRBV20-1 CSANQGFPGDTQYF
TRBJ1-5 TRBV19 CASSIRGGVSNQPQHF
TRBJ2-3 TRBV7-6 CASSIKDRAPDTQYF
TRBJ2-1 TRBV20-1 CSARDQGVLKEEQFF
TRBJ2-3 TRBV7-2 CASSRDTDTQCF
TRBJ1-3 TRBV5-1 CASRSPALGNTIYF
TRBJ2-3 TRBV7-2 CASGQGLGDTQYF
TRBJ2-5 TRBV19 CASGTPQETQYF
TRBJ1-5 TRBV12-3/TRBV12-4 CASRKDRGSNQPQHF
TRBJ1-4 TRBV7-2 CASSVGQLNEKLFF
TRBJ1-4 TRBV20-1 CSALRQGRATNEKLFF
TRBJ1-2 TRBV7-2 CASSHTSTDFYGYTF
TRBJ1-4 TRBV20-1 CSASRAATNEKLFF
TRBJ2-7 TRBV7-2 CASSLEGQGAYEQYF
TRBJ2-3 TRBV5-5 CASSLDRAYDTRYF
TRBJ2-7 TRBV12-3/TRBV12-4 CASQGGASYEQYF
TRBJ2-4 TRBV12-3/TRBV12-4 CASSRPAGGNIQYF
TRBJ1-6 TRBV6-5 CASSYSMVSASNSPLHF
TRBJ1-2 TRBV7-9 CASSLDAVFYGYTF
TRBJ2-2 TRBV11-3 CASSLEDRDTTGELFF
TRBJ1-5 TRBV5-4 CASSSAPGYNQPQHF
TRBJ2-7 TRBV7-3 CASSQQGGGTYEQYF